A selection of T cell receptor beta chains follows, all from one sample in a study of T-cell memory formation after mild COVID-19. MiXCR, applied by TCRdb to the 5' RACE reads, yields one record per CDR3 protein. Seen here are 250,000 to 300,000 distinct CDR3 sequences, around 15% observed once, and the top ten hold 22%. Material: PBMCs or a T cell subset sorted from them (not recorded which). The receptors come from a man aged 18 to 29 who had mild COVID-19 (a few samples of this study predate the infection). Cell type and time point are not known. CDR3s include the opening cysteine and the closing phenylalanine or tryptophan. The D gene is left open where the match is weak. Expanded clones are given a class, and other clones once, few, many or no size at all.

v_call,clone_size,j_call,d_call,cdr3_length,cdr3_nt,cdr3_aa
TRBV6-2/TRBV6-3,-,TRBJ1-1,-,16,TGTGCCAGCGCGAGCCATCCGGGCAGGAGCAACACTGAAGCTTTCTTT,CASASHPGRSNTEAFF
TRBV7-6,few,TRBJ2-3,TRBD2,16,TGTGCCAGCAGCACGCCACTAGCGGGGGGCACATATACGCAGTATTTT,CASSTPLAGGTYTQYF
TRBV6-5,-,TRBJ1-2,-,16,TGTGCCAGCAGCCCCGACCGTAGGACGGATGGCTATGGCTACACCTTC,CASSPDRRTDGYGYTF
TRBV30,-,TRBJ2-7,-,11,TGTGCCTGGAGTAACGGCTACGAGCAGTACTTC,CAWSNGYEQYF
TRBV6-5,few,TRBJ2-5,TRBD1,15,TGTGCCAGCAGTTCTTGGGACAGGAACCAAGAGACCCAGTACTTC,CASSSWDRNQETQYF
TRBV4-3,-,TRBJ1-1,-,15,TGCGCCAGCAGCCATCAGACAGACTCGAACACTGAAGCTTTCTTT,CASSHQTDSNTEAFF
TRBV4-1,-,TRBJ1-2,-,14,TGCGCCAGCAGCCAAGTGGCCGATCGCTATGGCTACACCTTC,CASSQVADRYGYTF
TRBV29-1,-,TRBJ2-2,TRBD2,16,TGCAGCGTTGAAGATCCCATAGCGGGGGGGCCCGGGGAGCTGTTTTTT,CSVEDPIAGGPGELFF
TRBV7-2,-,TRBJ2-5,-,15,TGTGCCAGCACCCAGGGGCGGGACTCATCGGAGACCCAGTACTTC,CASTQGRDSSETQYF
TRBV3-2,few,TRBJ1-5,-,12,TGTGCCAGCGGACATTGGGGGGGGTCCCAGCATTTT,CASGHWGGSQHF
TRBV29-1,few,TRBJ2-3,TRBD2,15,TGCAGCGGGTCGTCGGGACTACTAGGCACAGATACGCAGTATTTT,CSGSSGLLGTDTQYF
TRBV24-1,-,TRBJ2-3,TRBD1,15,TGTGCCACCAGTGGACCCGGGACAGGGGCAGATACGCAGTATTTT,CATSGPGTGADTQYF
TRBV20-1,-,TRBJ2-2,-,12,TGCAGTGCCAACAGCAACACCGGGGAGCTGTTTTTT,CSANSNTGELFF
TRBV5-1,many,TRBJ2-4,-,15,TGCGCCAGCAGCTTGGGGACCGCAGGGGAGGACATTCAGTACTTC,CASSLGTAGEDIQYF
TRBV6-2/TRBV6-3,-,TRBJ2-1,TRBD2,15,TGTGCCAGCAGTTACTTGCTAGCGGGGGGCAATGAGCAGTTCTTC,CASSYLLAGGNEQFF
TRBV7-3,-,TRBJ2-7,TRBD1,14,TGTGCCAGCAGCATGGACAGGGAGCAGAACGAGCAGTACTTC,CASSMDREQNEQYF
TRBV9,-,TRBJ1-1,-,12,TGTGCCAGCAGCGTCGACGGAACTGAAGCTTTCTTT,CASSVDGTEAFF
TRBV27,-,TRBJ2-7,-,13,TGTGCCACTTCGGAGATCTCGGGCTACGAGCAGTACTTC,CATSEISGYEQYF
TRBV10-3,many,TRBJ1-2,-,13,TGTGCCATCAGTGAGGGGGCTAACTATGGCTACACCTTC,CAISEGANYGYTF
TRBV7-2,-,TRBJ2-1,-,13,TGTGCCAGCAGCGTCAGGGGTGACGATGAGCAGTTCTTC,CASSVRGDDEQFF
TRBV7-2,few,TRBJ1-6,-,14,TGTGCCACCCCGGGTCCGGGGCCCAATTCACCCCTCCACTTT,CATPGPGPNSPLHF
TRBV4-2,-,TRBJ1-6,-,17,TGTGCCAGCAGCCAAGCCGCTAGGCAGGGGATTGGTTCACCCCTCCACTTT,CASSQAARQGIGSPLHF
TRBV20-1,few,TRBJ2-3,-,15,TGCAGTGCTAGAGACCCTAGTAGCCCGACAGATACGCAGTATTTT,CSARDPSSPTDTQYF
TRBV24-1,few,TRBJ1-1,-,10,TGTGCCACCAGGCACACTGAAGCTTTCTTT,CATRHTEAFF
TRBV5-6,-,TRBJ2-5,-,13,TGTGCCAGCGGAGGGCCAGCCTCGGAGACCCAGTACTTC,CASGGPASETQYF